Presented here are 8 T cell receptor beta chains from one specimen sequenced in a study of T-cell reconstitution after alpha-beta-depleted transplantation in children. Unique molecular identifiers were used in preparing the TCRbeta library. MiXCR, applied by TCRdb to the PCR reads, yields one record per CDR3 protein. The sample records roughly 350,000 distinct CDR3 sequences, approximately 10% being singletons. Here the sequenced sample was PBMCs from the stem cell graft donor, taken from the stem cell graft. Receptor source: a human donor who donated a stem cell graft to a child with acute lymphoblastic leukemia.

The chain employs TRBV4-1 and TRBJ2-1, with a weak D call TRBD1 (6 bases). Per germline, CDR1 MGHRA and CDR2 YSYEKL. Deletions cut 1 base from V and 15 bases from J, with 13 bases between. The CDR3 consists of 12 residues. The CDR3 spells CASSQVGHGRFF. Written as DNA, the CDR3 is TGCGCCAGCAGCCAAGTGGGACACGGCCGGTTCTTC.

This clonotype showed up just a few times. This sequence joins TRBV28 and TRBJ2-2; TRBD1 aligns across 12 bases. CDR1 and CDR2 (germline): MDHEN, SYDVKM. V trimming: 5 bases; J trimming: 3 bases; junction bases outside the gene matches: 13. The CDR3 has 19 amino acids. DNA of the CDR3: TGTGCCAGCAGTCCAAGGGACAGGGGGCTTTTGTTAGACACCGGGGAGCTGTTTTTT. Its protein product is CASSPRDRGLLLDTGELFF.

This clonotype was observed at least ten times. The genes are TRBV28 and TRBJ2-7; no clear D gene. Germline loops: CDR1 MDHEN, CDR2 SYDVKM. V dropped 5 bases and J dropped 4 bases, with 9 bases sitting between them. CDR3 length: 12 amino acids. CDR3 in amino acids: CASSPIGYEQYF. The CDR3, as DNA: TGTGCCAGCAGTCCGATCGGTTACGAGCAGTACTTC.

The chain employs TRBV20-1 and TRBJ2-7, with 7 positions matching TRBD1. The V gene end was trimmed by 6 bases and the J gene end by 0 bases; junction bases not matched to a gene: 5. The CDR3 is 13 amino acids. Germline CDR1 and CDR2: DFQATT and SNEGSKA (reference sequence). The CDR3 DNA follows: TGCAGTGCCAAAGGGGACAGCTCCTACGAGCAGTACTTC. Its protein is CSAKGDSSYEQYF.

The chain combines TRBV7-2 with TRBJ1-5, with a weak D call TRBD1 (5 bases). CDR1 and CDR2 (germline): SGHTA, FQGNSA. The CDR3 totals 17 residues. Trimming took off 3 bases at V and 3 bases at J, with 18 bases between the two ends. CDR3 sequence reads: CASSFYGSPGINQPQHF. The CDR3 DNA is TGTGCCAGCAGCTTTTACGGGAGCCCAGGGATCAATCAGCCCCAGCATTTT.

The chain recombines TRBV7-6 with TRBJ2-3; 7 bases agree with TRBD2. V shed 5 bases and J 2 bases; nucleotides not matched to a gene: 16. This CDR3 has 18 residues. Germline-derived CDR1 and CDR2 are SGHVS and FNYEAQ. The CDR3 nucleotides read TGTGCCAGCAGCCCAGGCGTTGGCGGGAGTGTCTTCACAGATACGCAGTATTTT. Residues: CASSPGVGGSVFTDTQYF.

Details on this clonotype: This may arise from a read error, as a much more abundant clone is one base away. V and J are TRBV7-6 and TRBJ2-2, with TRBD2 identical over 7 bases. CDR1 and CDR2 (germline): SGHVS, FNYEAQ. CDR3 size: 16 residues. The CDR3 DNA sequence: TGTGCCAGCGGCTTAGCCACCCGCGGGAGTACCGGGGAGCTGTTTTTT. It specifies CASGLATRGSTGELFF.

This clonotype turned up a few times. In DNA, the CDR3 is TGTGCCAGCAGTGTTTCCGGACTCAATTACAATGAGCAGTTCTTC. Translated: CASSVSGLNYNEQFF. The rearrangement joins TRBV28 to TRBJ2-1, with D perhaps TRBD2 (5 bases). Trimming removed 5 bases at V and 4 bases at J, with 15 bases between. Germline V gene data show CDR1 as MDHEN and CDR2 as SYDVKM. The CDR3 loop spans 15 amino acids.